The 4 T cell receptor beta chains below all came from one sample that was sequenced in a study of blood T cell repertoires in COVID-19. Sequencing used immunoSEQ multiplex PCR; TCRdb keeps in-frame clones, though not all of them. The data show 100,000 to 150,000 clones, with around three quarters seen just once and approximately 5.6% held by the top ten. Sequenced sample: peripheral blood. The receptors originated from a man aged 70 or older with acute or convalescent COVID-19.

This chain links TRBV4-1 with TRBJ2-5, with D perhaps TRBD2 (6 bases). This CDR3 region has 16 residues. In germline, CDR1 is MGHRA, CDR2 YSYEKL. V lost 4 bases, J lost 2 bases, and 17 bases lay in between. DNA of the CDR3: TGCGCCAGCAGCCTCAGGACCGGGGGTGCGCAAGAGACCCAGTACTTC. Residues: CASSLRTGGAQETQYF.

The chain joins TRBV3-1 (or the pseudogene TRBV3-2) to TRBJ2-7; 8 bases match TRBD2. CDR3 length: 16 residues. V dropped 0 bases and J dropped 5; count of bases not matched to a gene: 9. Germline V lookup: CDR1 LGHDT, CDR2 YNNKEL (reference sequence). In nucleotides, the CDR3 is TGTGCCAGCAGCCAAGACGGGAGGGGAGGTAGCGACGAGCAGTACTTC. Encoded protein: CASSQDGRGGSDEQYF.

The chain recombines TRBV11-3 with TRBJ2-3, with TRBD2 matching over 11 bases. The CDR3 contains 16 residues. CDR1 and CDR2 (germline): SGHNT, YENEEA. With 1 base clipped from V and 4 bases from J, the junction kept 4 bases outside the gene matches. Written as DNA, the CDR3 is TGTGCCAGCAGCTTAGGGGGGACTAGCGGCGCAGATACGCAGTATTTT. Its protein is CASSLGGTSGADTQYF.

The gene calls are TRBV27 and TRBJ2-7; 7 bases line up with TRBD1. Germline-derived CDR1 and CDR2 are MNHEY and SMNVEV (reference sequence). Trimming took 5 bases from V and 3 from J; bases not matched to a gene: 13. There are 16 residues in the CDR3. In DNA form, the CDR3 reads TGTGCCAGCAGTGAAATACCCGGGACAGAGATCTACGAGCAGTACTTC. Protein: CASSEIPGTEIYEQYF.